A selection of T cell receptor beta chains follows, all from one sample in a study of CD8+CD57+ T cells in acquired aplastic anemia. TCRdb itself ran the reads through MiXCR, one entry per CDR3 protein. The sample shows some 120,000 distinct CDR3 sequences, over 45% of them seen only once. Sequencing input: sorted CD4+, CD8+, or CD8+CD57+ T cells (not recorded which) from PBMCs. The receptor source for this set is a human donor in good health, serving as a control. CDR3s include the opening cysteine and the closing phenylalanine or tryptophan. D genes are given only for firm matches. Size is omitted from some rows. Given values are once, few, many or a class for expanded clones.

clone size,J gene,D gene,CDR3 length,V gene,CDR3 protein,CDR3 DNA
-,TRBJ1-2,-,14,TRBV7-2,CASSRSRGNYGYTF,TGTGCCAGCAGCCGAAGCAGGGGAAACTATGGCTACACCTTC
-,TRBJ1-1,TRBD1,15,TRBV24-1,CATSDPGTGGTEAFF,TGTGCCACCAGTGACCCCGGGACAGGGGGCACTGAAGCTTTCTTT
many,TRBJ1-2,-,15,TRBV30,CAWTYRASSNYGYTF,TGTGCCTGGACGTACAGGGCCTCATCTAACTATGGCTACACCTTC
-,TRBJ1-2,-,15,TRBV4-1,CASSQAQVIYYGYTF,TGCGCCAGCAGCCAAGCCCAGGTGATCTACTATGGCTACACCTTC
many,TRBJ1-1,TRBD1,17,TRBV19,CASSAGTGGFKGTEAFF,TGTGCCAGTAGTGCCGGGACAGGGGGTTTTAAAGGAACTGAAGCTTTCTTT
-,TRBJ1-5,-,14,TRBV24-1,CATSERSGNQPQHF,TGTGCCACCAGTGAAAGGAGTGGCAATCAGCCCCAGCATTTT
-,TRBJ1-2,-,13,TRBV15,CATRKERVGGYTF,TGTGCCACCAGGAAGGAGAGGGTAGGAGGCTACACCTTC
-,TRBJ2-7,TRBD1,12,TRBV29-1,CSVQTGTGGRDF,TGCAGCGTCCAGACCGGGACAGGGGGGAGAGACTTC
few,TRBJ2-7,-,10,TRBV2,CASRSYEQYF,TGTGCCAGCCGATCCTACGAGCAGTACTTC
few,TRBJ2-3,TRBD2,17,TRBV11-2,CASSLWGSGGAQDTQYF,TGTGCCAGCAGCTTATGGGGTAGCGGGGGGGCCCAAGATACGCAGTATTTT
many,TRBJ1-1,TRBD1,14,TRBV7-8,CASSLGTGRIEAFF,TGTGCCAGCAGCTTAGGGACAGGGAGGATTGAAGCTTTCTTT
once,TRBJ2-7,TRBD1,15,TRBV7-2,CASSPFTGDSYEQYF,TGTGCCAGCAGCCCTTTTACAGGGGACTCCTACGAGCAGTACTTC
many,TRBJ2-1,-,15,TRBV7-2,CASSFQSSGVNEQFF,TGTGCCAGCAGCTTCCAGTCATCGGGGGTCAATGAGCAGTTCTTC
-,TRBJ1-1,-,13,TRBV7-2,CASSQDYNTEAFF,TGCGCCAGCAGCCAAGATTACAACACTGAAGCTTTCTTT
many,TRBJ2-5,TRBD1,18,TRBV5-1,CASSSDRGPLDYVGTQYF,TGCGCCAGCAGCTCGGACAGGGGACCCTTGGACTACGTGGGGACCCAGTACTTC
-,TRBJ2-7,-,14,TRBV7-2,CASSLDSGSDERYF,TGTGCCAGCAGCTTAGATTCGGGGTCGGACGAGCGGTACTTC
-,TRBJ2-5,-,15,TRBV7-9,CASSLRSGGRETQYF,TGTGCCAGCAGCCTCAGAAGTGGGGGTAGGGAGACCCAGTACTTC
many,TRBJ2-3,-,15,TRBV5-5,CASSFGGISTDTQYF,TGTGCCAGCAGCTTTGGGGGGATAAGCACAGATACGCAGTATTTT
-,TRBJ2-1,-,13,TRBV7-3,CASSLTGGHEQFF,TGTGCCAGCAGCTTAACAGGTGGTCATGAGCAGTTCTTC
many,TRBJ1-1,TRBD1,17,TRBV6-5,CASSYPPGGAGGTEAFF,TGTGCCAGCAGTTACCCCCCAGGGGGCGCGGGGGGCACTGAAGCTTTCTTT
many,TRBJ1-3,TRBD1,16,TRBV4-1,CASSQGGTGVGNTIYF,TGCGCCAGCAGCCAAGGCGGGACAGGGGTCGGGAACACCATATATTTT
once,TRBJ2-5,TRBD2,15,TRBV5-1,CASSLVASGTGDQYF,TGCGCCAGCAGCTTGGTAGCTAGCGGGACGGGGGACCAGTACTTC
many,TRBJ2-1,-,17,TRBV7-2,CASSLVSGQSSYNEQFF,TGTGCCAGCAGCTTAGTTTCCGGACAAAGCTCCTACAATGAGCAGTTCTTC
-,TRBJ2-1,-,12,TRBV10-3,CAGGAFYNEQFF,TGTGCCGGCGGGGCCTTCTACAATGAGCAGTTCTTC
-,TRBJ2-7,-,14,TRBV7-8,CASSLGPAKDEQYF,TGTGCCAGCAGCCTCGGGCCTGCGAAGGACGAGCAGTACTTC
few,TRBJ1-3,-,15,TRBV10-3,CAISELPAAGNTIYF,TGTGCCATCAGTGAACTGCCAGCCGCTGGAAACACCATATATTTT
few,TRBJ2-1,TRBD1,13,TRBV25-1,CASTLDRVNEQFF,TGTGCCAGCACCTTGGACAGGGTAAATGAGCAGTTCTTC
-,TRBJ2-2,TRBD2,14,TRBV7-8,CASILSGGTGELFF,TGTGCCAGCATACTTAGCGGGGGAACCGGGGAGCTGTTTTTT
-,TRBJ1-3,-,13,TRBV3-1,CASSTFSGNTIYF,TGTGCCAGCAGCACCTTCTCTGGAAACACCATATATTTT
-,TRBJ2-5,TRBD2,15,TRBV24-1,CATSDWEAGGKAQYF,TGTGCCACCAGTGATTGGGAAGCGGGGGGTAAGGCCCAGTACTTC
many,TRBJ1-4,-,18,TRBV11-2,CASSLWPSLRSREEKLFF,TGTGCCAGCAGCTTATGGCCCTCATTGCGCTCCAGGGAGGAAAAACTGTTTTTT
few,TRBJ2-1,TRBD1,14,TRBV11-3,CASSLDRGNNEQFF,TGTGCCAGCAGCCTGGACAGGGGAAACAATGAGCAGTTCTTC
medium-sized,TRBJ2-7,TRBD2,16,TRBV29-1,CSVIPGLAGAQREQYF,TGCAGCGTGATCCCAGGACTAGCGGGGGCTCAGCGCGAGCAGTACTTC
-,TRBJ1-2,-,12,TRBV19,CASSRTEYGYTF,TGTGCCAGTAGTAGGACGGAGTATGGCTACACCTTC
-,TRBJ2-7,TRBD1,16,TRBV4-1,CASSQGRDRSTYEQYF,TGCGCCAGCAGCCAAGGTCGGGACAGGTCCACCTACGAGCAGTACTTC
-,TRBJ2-2,TRBD1,18,TRBV18,CASSRSLRQGRNTGELFF,TGTGCCAGCTCACGATCTCTGCGACAGGGCCGGAACACCGGGGAGCTGTTTTTT
medium-sized,TRBJ2-7,-,14,TRBV10-3,CATQGHGAGYEQYF,TGTGCCACCCAAGGGCACGGGGCTGGCTACGAGCAGTACTTC
many,TRBJ2-3,-,11,TRBV7-9,CASTRTDTQYF,TGTGCCAGCACACGGACAGATACGCAGTATTTT
-,TRBJ2-1,TRBD2,14,TRBV10-2,CATVGLAGSNEQFF,TGCGCCACCGTGGGACTAGCGGGGAGCAATGAGCAGTTCTTC
many,TRBJ2-1,-,11,TRBV19,CASSIDNEQFF,TGTGCCAGTAGTATAGACAATGAGCAGTTCTTC
many,TRBJ2-3,TRBD1,14,TRBV19,CASRYRGVTDTQYF,TGTGCCAGTCGATACAGGGGAGTCACAGATACGCAGTATTTT
-,TRBJ2-1,TRBD1,14,TRBV25-1,CASSDWTGVYEHFF,TGTGCCAGCAGTGACTGGACAGGGGTCTATGAGCATTTCTTC
few,TRBJ2-3,TRBD1,13,TRBV15,CATSTGYTDTQYF,TGTGCCACTTCGACAGGGTACACAGATACGCAGTATTTT
many,TRBJ2-5,-,13,TRBV7-6,CASSFSYAETQYF,TGTGCCAGCAGCTTTTCTTATGCCGAGACCCAGTACTTC
-,TRBJ2-2,-,12,TRBV3-1,CASSLHRRELFF,TGTGCCAGCAGTTTACACAGGAGGGAGCTGTTTTTT
-,TRBJ2-1,TRBD2,14,TRBV10-3,CAIRVSGGRNEQFF,TGTGCCATCAGGGTTAGCGGGGGGAGGAATGAGCAGTTCTTC
-,TRBJ2-3,TRBD2,18,TRBV20-1,CSASSSMDAGGQPDTQYF,TGCAGTGCTAGTTCGTCTATGGATGCGGGGGGGCAGCCAGATACGCAGTATTTT
many,TRBJ2-7,-,15,TRBV18,CASSPPGGAFYEQYF,TGTGCCAGCTCACCACCGGGTGGGGCATTCTACGAGCAGTACTTC
many,TRBJ2-7,-,15,TRBV7-8,CASSLNRDFSYEQYF,TGTGCCAGCAGCCTTAACCGGGACTTCTCCTACGAGCAGTACTTC
many,TRBJ1-1,-,16,TRBV18,CASSPRERTSNTEAFF,TGTGCCAGCTCACCACGGGAAAGGACATCGAACACTGAAGCTTTCTTT
-,TRBJ1-5,-,13,TRBV27,CASSLQEAQPQHF,TGTGCCAGCAGTTTACAGGAGGCTCAGCCCCAGCATTTT
-,TRBJ2-1,TRBD2,16,TRBV10-3,CAISESLAGGFNEQFF,TGTGCCATCAGTGAGTCGCTAGCGGGGGGGTTCAATGAGCAGTTCTTC
-,TRBJ1-2,TRBD1,12,TRBV19,CASSFNRGGYTF,TGTGCCAGTAGTTTTAACAGGGGTGGCTACACCTTC
-,TRBJ1-2,TRBD1,19,TRBV11-2,CASKAGANTGTGSNYGYTF,TGTGCCAGCAAGGCGGGGGCCAACACCGGGACAGGGTCAAACTATGGCTACACCTTC
many,TRBJ1-2,TRBD1,17,TRBV7-9,CASSLGIGQGKDYGYTF,TGTGCCAGCAGCTTAGGAATAGGACAGGGGAAGGACTATGGCTACACCTTC
many,TRBJ2-2,-,12,TRBV6-6,CASGGETGELFF,TGTGCCAGCGGCGGGGAGACCGGGGAGCTGTTTTTT
few,TRBJ2-6,-,16,TRBV4-2,CASSQDRGSGANVLTF,TGTGCCAGCAGCCAAGATCGCGGCTCTGGGGCCAACGTCCTGACTTTC